The clone carrying this T cell receptor beta chain was seen a few times. Time point meaning: patch test 2, 6 weeks after DPC sensitization. Stated treatment: therapeutic diphenylcyclopropenone sensitization with weekly scalp DPC. The data belong to a study of human T cells and chemical hapten exposure. MiXCR, run by TCRdb on the RACE reads, gives a single entry per CDR3 protein. The sample yields about 140,000 distinct CDR3 sequences, about 11% seen once. Germline lookup yields CDR1 MNHEY and CDR2 SVGAGI. The germline V and J ends were trimmed by 5 bases and 6 bases, with 20 bases remaining between them. The CDR3 length is 15 residues.

Sequenced here: whole blood, sampled in connection with sensitization to the hapten diphenylcyclopropenone (DPC). The clonotype comes from a woman between 50 and 59 years old with alopecia areata. Some clones in this sample may be carry-over from other donors' samples. The chain joins TRBV6-5 to TRBJ2-7, with D possibly TRBD1 on 8 matching bases. The CDR3 loop reads CASSTPRTGRGEQYF. The DNA of the CDR3 is TGTGCCAGCAGTACCCCTAGGACAGGGAGGGGCGAGCAGTACTTC.